The next 11 T cell receptor beta chains were all read from a single sample in a study of T cells in Graves' hyperthyroidism and ophthalmopathy (dated by TCRdb to the late 2010s). The library was prepared using multiplex PCR. The sequencer listed for this sample is Illumina HiSeq 2000. The TCR beta CDR3 regions were amplified from RNA transcripts. The first round of RT-PCR for the TCR CDR3 was performed with the HTBI primer set and the Qiagen OneStep RT-PCR kit. TCRdb reprocessing: public reads trimmed at Q25 with fastp, clones called with MiXCR, in-frame beta chains kept. Each record represents a unique CDR3 protein, reported with the most common genes and DNA among its rows. The sample table lists approximately 640,000 distinct CDR3 sequences, around 15% of them with a count of one. Jointly, the top ten make up over 3.5% of the sample. The sample comprised blood. The receptors were sampled from a woman aged 25 to 39 with Graves' hyperthyroidism.

This clonotype was recorded at least ten times. The CDR3 loop is CSASRGRAYNEQFF. The CDR3 DNA sequence: TGCAGTGCTAGCCGGGGGAGGGCCTACAATGAGCAGTTCTTC. The chain recombines TRBV20-1 with TRBJ2-1, with 7 bases matching TRBD2. Looked up from germline, CDR1 is DFQATT and CDR2 is SNEGSKA (reference sequence). This CDR3 has 14 residues. After removal of 3 bases from V and 2 bases from J, the junction contained 4 bases not matched to a gene.

This chain connects TRBV6-1 to TRBJ2-3; D might be TRBD1 (5 bases). V lost 6 bases to trimming and J lost 2 bases, with 15 bases between them. Germline assignment: CDR1 MNHNS and CDR2 SASEGT. This CDR3 is 15 amino acids long. CDR3 in DNA: TGTGCCAGCAGCGACCCGTCAGGGTACACAGATACGCAGTATTTT. Amino acids: CASSDPSGYTDTQYF.

This clonotype was observed many times. In DNA form, the CDR3 reads TGTGCCAGCAGCTTGGCGCCAGGGGTTGGCTACGAGCAGTACTTC. Protein sequence: CASSLAPGVGYEQYF. The V call is TRBV5-5, the J call TRBJ2-7, with D perhaps matching TRBD1 (6 bases). The germline CDR1 and CDR2 sequences are SGHKS and YYEKEE (reference sequence). The CDR3 is 15 amino acids. Trimming pared 0 bases from V and 3 bases from J, leaving 13 bases between.

This clonotype was seen a handful of times. The chain is built from TRBV6-2 or TRBV6-3 and TRBJ2-7; D may be TRBD1 (6 bases). V was pared by 6 bases and J by 0 bases, with 12 bases between. Germline-derived CDR1 and CDR2 are MNHEY and SVGEGT. The CDR3 is 14 amino acids. The CDR3: CASSTGQTSYEQYF. CDR3 sequence (DNA): TGTGCCAGCAGCACAGGACAGACCTCCTACGAGCAGTACTTC.

This clonotype has ten or more counts. The chain couples TRBV10-3 to TRBJ2-7, with D perhaps TRBD1 or TRBD2 (6 bases each). Trimming pared 11 bases from V and 2 bases from J, leaving 13 bases between. The germline CDR1 and CDR2 sequences are ENHRY and SYGVKD. The length of the CDR3 is 12 residues. The CDR3 region has the DNA TGTGCCGGGGGGCAGACTCCCTACGAGCAGTACTTC. It encodes CAGGQTPYEQYF.

This clonotype was detected ten times or more. The rearrangement links TRBV3-1 to TRBJ1-1; 11 nucleotides match TRBD1. V was pared by 1 base and J by 3 bases, with 4 bases of the junction left unmatched. The CDR3 covers 16 residues. Germline CDR1 reads LGHDT; CDR2 reads YNNKEL (reference sequence). CDR3 sequence: CASSQVGTGGDTEAFF. The CDR3 DNA sequence: TGTGCCAGCAGCCAAGTCGGGACAGGGGGAGACACTGAAGCTTTCTTT.

The sample holds many counts of this clonotype. This chain uses TRBV6-1 with TRBJ2-7; D is possibly TRBD2 (6 bases). V gave up 8 bases and J gave up 3 bases, with 26 bases separating them. Germline values: CDR1 MNHNS, CDR2 SASEGT. The CDR3 has 17 residues. The CDR3 nucleotides are TGTGCCAGCGAACCTTGGGACTCCCGCATCGCACACTACGAGCAGTACTTC. Translation: CASEPWDSRIAHYEQYF.

This clonotype was observed a few times. A clone one base away is much larger, so this may be a read error. V is TRBV28 and J is TRBJ2-7; the D is unclear. Germline V lookup: CDR1 MDHEN, CDR2 SYDVKM. The V end lost 2 bases, the J end lost 4 bases, and 12 bases lay between the germline ends. The CDR3 consists of 14 residues. CDR3 in DNA: TGTGCCAGCAGTTTAGGCCCCAGAATATACGAGCAGTACTTC. Its translation is CASSLGPRIYEQYF. The variable domain in full, with the rest retrieved from reference TRBV28 and TRBJ2-7, is DVKVTQSSRYLVKRTGEKVFLECVQDMDHENMFWYRQDPGLGLRLIYFSYDVKMKEKGDIPEGYSVSREKKERFSLILESASTNQTSMYLCASSLGPRIYEQYFGPGTRLTVT.

At least ten counts were recorded for this clonotype. The chain links TRBV20-1 to TRBJ1-1, with 7 bases matching TRBD1. The CDR3 has 14 amino acids. The V segment lost 3 bases and the J segment 6 bases; nucleotides outside the gene matches: 10. Germline V gene lookup returns CDR1 DFQATT and CDR2 SNEGSKA (reference sequence). CDR3 residues: CSARFPGGVSEAFF. CDR3 in DNA: TGCAGTGCTAGGTTTCCAGGGGGGGTTTCTGAAGCTTTCTTT.

The sample holds many counts of this clonotype. The chain employs TRBV7-9 and TRBJ2-1, with 16 bases aligning to TRBD2. CDR3 length: 18 residues. CDR1 is SEHNR and CDR2 is FQNEAQ in the germline V gene (reference sequence). V gave up 2 bases and J gave up 4 bases; unmatched junction bases: 5. CDR3 in DNA: TGTGCCAGCAGCTTATCGGGACTAGCGGGAGGGTCGTACAATGAGCAGTTCTTC. Translating gives CASSLSGLAGGSYNEQFF.

This clonotype appeared many times. This rearrangement joins TRBV13 to TRBJ2-2; D is unresolved. The CDR3 runs 15 residues. Germline V gives CDR1 PRHDT, CDR2 FYEKMQ (reference sequence). The V end lost 2 bases, the J end lost 2 bases, and 9 bases lay between the germline ends. CDR3 protein: CASSLYPENTGELFF. The CDR3 region has the DNA TGTGCCAGCAGCTTATATCCCGAAAACACCGGGGAGCTGTTTTTT.